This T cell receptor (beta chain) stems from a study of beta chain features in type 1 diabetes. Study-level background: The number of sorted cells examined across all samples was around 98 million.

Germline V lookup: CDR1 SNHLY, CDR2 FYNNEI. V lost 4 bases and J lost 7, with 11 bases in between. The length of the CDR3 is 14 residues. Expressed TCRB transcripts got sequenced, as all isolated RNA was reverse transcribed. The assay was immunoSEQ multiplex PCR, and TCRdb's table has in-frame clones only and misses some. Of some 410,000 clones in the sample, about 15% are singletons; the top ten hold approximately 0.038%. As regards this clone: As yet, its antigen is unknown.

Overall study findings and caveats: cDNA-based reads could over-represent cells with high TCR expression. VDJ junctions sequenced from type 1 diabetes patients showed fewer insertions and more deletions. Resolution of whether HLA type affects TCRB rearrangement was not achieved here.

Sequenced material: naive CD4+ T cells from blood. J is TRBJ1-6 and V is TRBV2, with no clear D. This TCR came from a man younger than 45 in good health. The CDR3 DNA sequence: TGTGCCAGCAGTGGGGTAGCCCCCAATTCACCCCTCCACTTT. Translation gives CASSGVAPNSPLHF. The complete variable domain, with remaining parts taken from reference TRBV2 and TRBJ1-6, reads EPEVTQTPSHQVTQMGQEVILRCVPISNHLYFYWYRQILGQKVEFLVSFYNNEISEKSEIFDDQFSVERPDGSNFTLKIRSTKLEDSAMYFCASSGVAPNSPLHFGNGTRLTVT.